This TCR beta chain appears in the sequencing data of a study of shared clonotypes between healthy human individuals. Donation came from healthy HIV-negative adults that had no recent acute infections or vaccinations. Profiling relied on immunoSEQ multiplex PCR, and the TCRdb table lists in-frame clones only, not all of them. The table lists some 1,100,000 clones, approximately 80% of them singletons. Looked up from germline, CDR1 is LNHNV and CDR2 is YYDKDF (reference sequence). This CDR3 region has 16 residues. The junction had 10 bases not matched to a gene; V was cut back by 2 bases and J by 6 bases.

The V and J genes are TRBV15 and TRBJ2-7; 10 nucleotides match TRBD1. The TCR was taken from a man between 18 and 35 years old in good health. Some clones in this sample may be carry-over from other donors' samples. Source material: memory CD4+ T cells from PBMCs. Subset in this sample: CD45RA-negative fraction. The DNA for the CDR3 is TGTGCCACCAGCAGAATCCTACCGGGACAGGGGCCCGAGCAGTACTTC. It is translated as CATSRILPGQGPEQYF.